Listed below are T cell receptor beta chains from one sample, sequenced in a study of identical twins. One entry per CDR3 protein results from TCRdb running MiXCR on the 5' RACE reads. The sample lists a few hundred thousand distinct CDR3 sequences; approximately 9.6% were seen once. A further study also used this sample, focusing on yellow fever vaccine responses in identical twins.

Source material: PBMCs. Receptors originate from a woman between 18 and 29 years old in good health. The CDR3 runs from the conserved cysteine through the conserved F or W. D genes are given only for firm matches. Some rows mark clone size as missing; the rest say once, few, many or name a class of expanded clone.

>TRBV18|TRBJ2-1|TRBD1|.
TGTGCCAGCTCATGGGACCAGGGGGACTACAATGAGCAGTTCTTC
CASSWDQGDYNEQFF
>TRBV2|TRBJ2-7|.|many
TGTGCCAGCAGTGAAGGGCTAGCGACTACTGTTTACGAGCAGTACTTC
CASSEGLATTVYEQYF
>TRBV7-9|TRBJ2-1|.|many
TGTGCCAGCAGCCCCCGGACCTTTACTTACAATGAGCAGTTCTTC
CASSPRTFTYNEQFF
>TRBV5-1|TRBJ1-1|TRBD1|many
TGCGCCAGCAGCCAATCCGGGACAGTGAACACTGAAGCTTTCTTT
CASSQSGTVNTEAFF
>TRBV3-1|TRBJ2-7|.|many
TGTGCCAGCAGCCAGCTAGCTGGGAGTGGCGACGAGCAGTACTTC
CASSQLAGSGDEQYF
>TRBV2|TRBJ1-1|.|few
TGTGCCAGCAGTGCGGGGGTTGAAGCTTTCTTT
CASSAGVEAFF
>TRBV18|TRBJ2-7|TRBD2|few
TGTGCCAGCTCCCAGCCTGGGACTAGCGGACCGGCCTACGAGCAGTACTTC
CASSQPGTSGPAYEQYF
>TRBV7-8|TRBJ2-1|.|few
TGTGCCAGCGTAGGATCCCCCCCCTACAATGAGCAGTTCTTC
CASVGSPPYNEQFF
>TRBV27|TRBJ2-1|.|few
TGTGCCAGCAGCGCTTACTCTTCCTCCTACAATGAGCAGTTCTTC
CASSAYSSSYNEQFF
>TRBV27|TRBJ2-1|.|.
TGTGCCAGCAGCACACGTCGAGTCTACAATGAGCAGTTCTTC
CASSTRRVYNEQFF
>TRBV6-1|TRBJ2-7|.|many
TGTGCCAGCAGGAAGAGGGGAGCGCGCGAGCAGTACTTC
CASRKRGAREQYF
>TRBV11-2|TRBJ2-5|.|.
TGTGCCAGCAGCTTAATCTCCGGGGGAGGAGAGACCCAGTACTTC
CASSLISGGGETQYF
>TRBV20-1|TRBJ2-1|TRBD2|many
TGCAGTGTCCTAGGGACTAGCGGGAGAGGGTCCTACAATGAGCAGTTCTTC
CSVLGTSGRGSYNEQFF
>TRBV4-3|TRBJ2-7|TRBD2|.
TGCGCCAGCAGCCAAGATCAGGGGACTAGCGGGATCGAGCAGTACTTC
CASSQDQGTSGIEQYF
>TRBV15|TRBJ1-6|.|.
TGTGCCACCAGCAGACAGGGAAATCCCTATAATTCACCCCTCCACTTT
CATSRQGNPYNSPLHF
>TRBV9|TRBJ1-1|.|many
TGTGCCAGCAGCGCAGCCTTGAACACTGAAGCTTTCTTT
CASSAALNTEAFF
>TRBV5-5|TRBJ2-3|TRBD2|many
TGTGCCAGTAGGCGGGGGGGGTGGAGCACAGATACGCAGTATTTT
CASRRGGWSTDTQYF
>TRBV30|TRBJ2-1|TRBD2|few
TGTGCCTGGAGCGGGAGGGCCAATGAGCAGTTCTTC
CAWSGRANEQFF
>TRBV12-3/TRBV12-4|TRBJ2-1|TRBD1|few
TGTGCCAGCACTCAAATGGGACAGGGGAATGAGCAGTTCTTC
CASTQMGQGNEQFF
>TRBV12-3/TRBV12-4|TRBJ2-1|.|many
TGTGCCAGCAGTTTATTTGCAGGGGCCAGCTCCTACAATGAGCAGTTCTTC
CASSLFAGASSYNEQFF
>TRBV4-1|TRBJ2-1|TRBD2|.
TGCGCCAGCAGCTCCCCCGGACTAGCGGGAGGCCTAGAGCAGTTCTTC
CASSSPGLAGGLEQFF
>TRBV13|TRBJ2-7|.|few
TGTGCCAGCAGCAAACGGGGGGCAGGGCGGGACTACGAGCAGTACTTC
CASSKRGAGRDYEQYF
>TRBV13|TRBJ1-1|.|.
TGTGCCAGCAGCTCACAGGGCTTCAACACTGAAGCTTTCTTT
CASSSQGFNTEAFF
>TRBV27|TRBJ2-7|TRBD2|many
TGTGCCAGCAGTCGGACTAGCGATAGTGACTACGAGCAGTACTTC
CASSRTSDSDYEQYF
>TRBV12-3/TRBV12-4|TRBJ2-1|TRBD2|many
TGTGCCAGCGGGACTAGCGGGAGGCCAGAGCAGTTCTTC
CASGTSGRPEQFF
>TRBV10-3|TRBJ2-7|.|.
TGTGCCATCAGGGGCAGGGAAGCCTACGAGCAGTACTTC
CAIRGREAYEQYF
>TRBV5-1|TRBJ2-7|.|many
TGCGCCAGCAGCTTGGGGACATCTTCCTACGAGCAGTACTTC
CASSLGTSSYEQYF
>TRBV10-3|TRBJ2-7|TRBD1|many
TGTGCCATCAGTGAGCCTGACAGGGGGTCCTACGAGCAGTACTTC
CAISEPDRGSYEQYF